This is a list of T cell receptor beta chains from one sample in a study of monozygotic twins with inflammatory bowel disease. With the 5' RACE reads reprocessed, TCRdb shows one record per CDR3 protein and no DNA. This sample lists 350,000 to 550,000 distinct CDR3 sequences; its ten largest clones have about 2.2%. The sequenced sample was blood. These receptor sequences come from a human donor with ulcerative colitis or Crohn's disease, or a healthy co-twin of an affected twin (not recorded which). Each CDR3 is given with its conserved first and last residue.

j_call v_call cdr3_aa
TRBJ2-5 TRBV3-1 CASSQGAEGGTQYF
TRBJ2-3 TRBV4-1 CASSLQPGGPFSTDTQYF
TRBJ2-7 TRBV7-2 CASSLAPGQGYEQYF
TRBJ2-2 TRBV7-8 CASSHRTTNTGELFF
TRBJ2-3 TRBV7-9 CASSPRTSGRGDTQYF
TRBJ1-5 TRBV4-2 CASSQEWWSQPQHF
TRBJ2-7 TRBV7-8 CASSPPDGILYEQYF
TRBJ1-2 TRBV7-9 CASSSRDQRGYTF
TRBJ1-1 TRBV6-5 CASSYRLGVNTEAFF
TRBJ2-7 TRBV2 CASSTKLAGVGEQYF
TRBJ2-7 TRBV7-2 CASSLVRTDYEQYF
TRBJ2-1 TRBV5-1 CASSFREQVYNEQFF
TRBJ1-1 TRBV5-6 CASSLGFLSTEAFF
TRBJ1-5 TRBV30 CAWSLYRPTGEGNQPQHF
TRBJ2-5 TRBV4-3 CASSQDGRGRVGTQYF
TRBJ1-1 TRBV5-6 CASSSLALLNTEAFF
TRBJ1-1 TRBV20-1 CSARESGRNTEAFF
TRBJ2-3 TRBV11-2 CASSWKTGTSTDTQYF
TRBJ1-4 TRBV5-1 CASSFSGTDGEKLFF
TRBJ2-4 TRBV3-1 CASSQELQAKNIQYF
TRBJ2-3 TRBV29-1 CSLKGYWVAGDTDTQYF
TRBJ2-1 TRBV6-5 CASSYLSGSSYNEQFF
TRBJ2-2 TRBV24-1 CATSDPGHTGELFF
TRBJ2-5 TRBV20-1 CSASNMGTSQETQYF
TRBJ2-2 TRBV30 CAWSVGVRAGTGELFF
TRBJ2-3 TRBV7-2 CASSTGTSGGADTQYF
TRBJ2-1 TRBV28 CASSLGLTEQFF
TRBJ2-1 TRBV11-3 CASSYEGADYNEQFF
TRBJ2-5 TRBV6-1 CASSSGRTGTQETQYF
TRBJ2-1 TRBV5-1 CASSPGEGYNEQFF
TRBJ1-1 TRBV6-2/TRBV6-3 CASSYKANTEAFF
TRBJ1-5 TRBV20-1 CSATTGRNQPQHF
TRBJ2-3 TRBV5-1 CASSLGGSVVTDTQYF
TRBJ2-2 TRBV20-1 CSAVIQAVELFF
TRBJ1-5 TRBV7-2 CASSLVGRDQPQHF
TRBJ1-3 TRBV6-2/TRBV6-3 CASSSGVDGNTIYF
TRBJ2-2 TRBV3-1 CASSQGTPSTSGELFF
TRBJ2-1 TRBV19 CASRKDKYNEQFF
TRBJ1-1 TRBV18 CASSPRGDGEAFF
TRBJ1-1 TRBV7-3 CASSEGTGVQNTEAFF
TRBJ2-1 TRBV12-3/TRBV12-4 CASTPSLSGGANEQFF